A selection of T cell receptor beta chains follows, all from one sample in a study of cytomegalovirus exposure and HLA in healthy donors. Clones were sequenced by immunoSEQ multiplex PCR, and TCRdb holds only the in-frame ones, with some missing. This table has 50,000 to 65,000 clones, approximately 95% appearing once. Sequencing was carried out using PBMCs. These receptors originate from a woman aged 18-29 years in good health and CMV-seronegative. Both conserved end residues are part of each CDR3. A D gene is named only where the DNA matches it firmly. Not all rows give a size; the values are once, few, many and, for expanded clones, a class.

CDR3aa: CASSPLGGADTF
CDR3nt: TGTGCCAGCAGCCCCCTGGGGGGGGCCGACACCTTC
d_gene: .
j_gene: TRBJ1-2
v_gene: TRBV9
abundance: .

CDR3aa: CASSYGASSYEQYF
CDR3nt: TGTGCCAGCAGTTATGGGGCGAGCTCCTACGAGCAGTACTTC
d_gene: .
j_gene: TRBJ2-7
v_gene: TRBV6-5
abundance: few

CDR3aa: CASSSGPAGQPQHF
CDR3nt: TGTGCCAGCAGCTCAGGTCCGGCAGGGCAGCCCCAGCATTTT
d_gene: .
j_gene: TRBJ1-5
v_gene: TRBV5-4
abundance: .

CDR3aa: CSVRGRAEGYTF
CDR3nt: TGCAGCGTCCGGGGGAGGGCAGAAGGCTACACCTTC
d_gene: .
j_gene: TRBJ1-2
v_gene: TRBV29-1
abundance: .

CDR3aa: CASSSGATGELFF
CDR3nt: TGTGCCAGCAGCTCCGGTGCCACCGGGGAGCTGTTTTTT
d_gene: .
j_gene: TRBJ2-2
v_gene: TRBV7-9
abundance: .

CDR3aa: CASSPRTGGYEQYF
CDR3nt: TGTGCCAGCAGCCCCCGGACAGGGGGCTACGAGCAGTACTTC
d_gene: TRBD1
j_gene: TRBJ2-7
v_gene: TRBV7-2
abundance: .

CDR3aa: CASSSERGPNTGELFF
CDR3nt: TGTGCCAGCAGCTCGGAGCGGGGGCCAAACACCGGGGAGCTGTTTTTT
d_gene: TRBD2
j_gene: TRBJ2-2
v_gene: TRBV5-4
abundance: .

CDR3aa: CASSLRPRGYTEAFF
CDR3nt: TGTGCCAGTAGTCTTCGACCCAGAGGGTACACTGAAGCTTTCTTT
d_gene: .
j_gene: TRBJ1-1
v_gene: TRBV19
abundance: .

CDR3aa: CSVLGGAGGGTDTQYF
CDR3nt: TGCAGCGTTTTGGGGGGGGCCGGTGGGGGCACAGATACGCAGTATTTT
d_gene: .
j_gene: TRBJ2-3
v_gene: TRBV29-1
abundance: once

CDR3aa: CASSSFSGRSTDTQYF
CDR3nt: TGTGCCAGCAGTTCGTTCAGCGGCCGTAGCACAGATACGCAGTATTTT
d_gene: .
j_gene: TRBJ2-3
v_gene: TRBV28
abundance: .

CDR3aa: CASSFGGMGTGELFF
CDR3nt: TGTGCCAGCAGCTTCGGCGGGATGGGCACCGGGGAGCTGTTTTTT
d_gene: .
j_gene: TRBJ2-2
v_gene: TRBV7-8
abundance: .